This T cell receptor beta chain comes out of a study of T cells in Graves' hyperthyroidism and ophthalmopathy. This clonotype occurred a few times. Absence of ophthalmopathy progression within 18 months defined stable Graves' hyperthyroidism. What was amplified from RNA transcripts were TCR beta CDR3 regions. HTBI primers were used for first-round RT-PCR of the TCR CDR3. One entry per CDR3 protein results from TCRdb running MiXCR on the multiplex PCR reads. Of 300,000 to 350,000 distinct CDR3 sequences in the sample, about 14% were seen once. The CDR3 contains 13 residues. CDR1 and CDR2 from the germline V gene are SGHRS and YFSETQ. Trimming at V came to 4 bases and at J to 5 bases, leaving 3 bases not matched to a gene.

This chain uses TRBV5-1 with TRBJ2-5, with 9 nucleotides matching TRBD2. This TCR was recovered from a woman in her thirties with Graves' hyperthyroidism. The source material was blood. CDR3 nucleotide sequence: TGCGCCAGCAGCAACGGACTAGCGGAGACCCAGTACTTC. It encodes CASSNGLAETQYF. Using reference TRBV5-1 and TRBJ2-5 for the parts outside the CDR3, the full variable domain is KAGVTQTPRYLIKTRGQQVTLSCSPISGHRSVSWYQQTPGQGLQFLFEYFSETQRNKGNFPGRFSGRQFSNSRSEMNVSTLELGDSALYLCASSNGLAETQYFGPGTRLLVL.